The entry below gives a single T cell receptor beta chain sequence along with its context. Its specific antigen is unknown. No per-base quality is available; no much larger clone lies one base away. Trimming takes 4 bases from V and 1 base from J, and the germline ends sit 14 bases apart. The CDR3, from cysteine to phenylalanine, totals 15 residues. Here the CDR3 DNA is all that survives: 45 bases in frame from base 1. CDR1 is given as SGHRS and CDR2 as YFSETQ, both from the germline V gene. The CDR3 regions of human TCRbeta chains were analyzed by immunosequencing. The paper's data handling went like this. Repertoire TCRs were checked for matches against a reference library of SARS-CoV-2-specific TCRs that had been generated using the MIRA antigen-specificity platform. Breadth was defined as the fraction of unique TCRs that were SARS-CoV-2-associated. Depth was defined as the fraction of total T cells that were SARS-CoV-2-associated. Using the MIRA data, each spike-specific TCR was assigned both to the spike region to which the TCR was reactive and to a CD4 or CD8 class. Log10-transformed breadth and depth values were compared by one-way ANOVA with Sidak's multiple comparisons tests. TCRdb limited this immuneACCESS table to in-frame rearrangements with V and J called. A share of clones is missing; checked studies link under half to unresolved V genes, and the rest is unexplained. From that table come the V and J calls and clone size; the DNA was used to work out D and trimming. The sample yields over 110,000 clones; approximately 87% were counted once. 1.6% of the sample is held by the ten biggest clonotypes.

The time point label here, explained by the study, means: about 28 days (+/-7) after the second vaccine dose. Because spike-specific TCR depth and breadth did not differ between the two schedules, AZD1222 recipients who got a second dose at roughly 4 weeks were pooled with those who got a second dose at roughly 12 weeks. Vaccinee samples were obtained from the UK trials COV001 and COV002, which included a single-blind randomized controlled phase 2/3 trial of AZD1222 (ChAdOx1 nCoV-19) in healthy adults. For TCRbeta chain sequencing, PBMC samples were collected from trial participants at day 0 and at day 28 after the second dose. This record belongs to a study of T cell responses to AZD1222 COVID-19 vaccine (dated by TCRdb to the early 2020s). In the study overall: A total of 233 trial participants underwent TCR sequencing, of whom some 210 received two doses of AZD1222 and 26 received two doses of the MenACWY control vaccine. Trial participants were enrolled by age into 18-55, 56-69 and 70-plus year subgroups, with 148, 28 and 57 TCR-sequenced participants respectively. Overall study outcomes, separate from this receptor: The vaccine-associated CD4 TCRs covered the entire spike protein, and the dominant responses fell in regions 160-218 and 743-854. After two AZD1222 doses, spike-specific TCR breadth and depth were significantly higher than at day 0 and than in MenACWY recipients. Because no samples from the day 14 peak response were available, repertoires could be characterized only after the peak T cell response. Conclusions about previously exposed vaccinees were limited because only a handful of AZD1222 recipients were SARS-CoV-2 seropositive at baseline. In the small 56-69-year group, the increase in depth fell short of significance, most likely because of low power. Participants were mostly white British and included more females than males, and it was suggested by the authors that clonal diversity may have been underestimated. Nearly half of unique spike-specific TCRs reportedly recognized epitopes outside regions mutated in the B.1.351 and B.1.1.7 variants.

The source material was peripheral blood, sampled 28 days after the second AZD1222 dose. The origin of this receptor is an adult who received the AZD1222 COVID-19 vaccine. The chain is made from TRBV5-1 and TRBJ2-5; no confident D gene assignment can be made. The CDR3 sequence is CASSPRLGLQETQYF. The DNA is TGCGCCAGCAGCCCGCGGTTAGGGCTCCAAGAGACCCAGTACTTC. Reference TRBV5-1 and TRBJ2-5 proteins supply the regions before and after the CDR3; the full variable domain is: KAGVTQTPRYLIKTRGQQVTLSCSPISGHRSVSWYQQTPGQGLQFLFEYFSETQRNKGNFPGRFSGRQFSNSRSEMNVSTLELGDSALYLCASSPRLGLQETQYFGPGTRLLVL.